The 18 T cell receptor beta chains listed next were all sequenced from one sample in a study of technical replicates of blood from a handful of donors. Produced via immunoSEQ multiplex PCR; TCRdb's table is partial and in-frame only. The sample yields some 71,000 clones, around 97% seen once. Sequenced sample: T cells isolated from PBMCs. These receptors were taken from a human donor in good health.

This rearrangement joins TRBV29-1 to TRBJ1-2, with D uncertain. From germline, CDR1 is SQVTM and CDR2 ANQGSEA. This CDR3 is built from 11 residues. V was trimmed by 3 bases and J by 5 bases, leaving 7 bases between them. This CDR3 reads CSVDVGYGYTF. CDR3 DNA: TGCAGCGTTGACGTCGGTTATGGCTACACCTTC.

The CDR3: CASSRTGAAYEQYF. The CDR3, as DNA: TGTGCCAGCTCCCGGACAGGGGCCGCCTACGAGCAGTACTTC. The V and J genes are TRBV6-1 and TRBJ2-7; TRBD1 matches 9 bases. Trimming removed 8 bases from V and 2 bases from J; junction bases left unmatched: 7. The CDR3 totals 14 residues. CDR1 MNHNS and CDR2 SASEGT come from the germline V gene.

V gene TRBV10-2 combines with J gene TRBJ2-7; the match to TRBD2 covers 12 bases. Germline values: CDR1 WSHSY, CDR2 SAAADI. The CDR3 consists of 14 residues. V shed 7 bases, J shed 3 bases, and the junction held 4 bases outside the gene matches. This CDR3 is CASTETSGSYEQYF. In DNA form, the CDR3 reads TGCGCCAGCACCGAGACTAGCGGGAGCTACGAGCAGTACTTC.

The rearrangement uses TRBV9 and TRBJ2-3, with D tentatively TRBD1 (6 bases). V was shortened by 3 bases and J by 7 bases, with 21 bases between the two germline ends. The CDR3 has 16 amino acids. Germline-derived CDR1 and CDR2 are SGDLS and YYNGEE. This chain's CDR3 is CASSAPHGRGGHTQYF. CDR3 DNA: TGTGCCAGCAGCGCCCCGCATGGGAGAGGGGGACATACGCAGTATTTT.

This chain's CDR3 is CASSSLDSRNNEQFF. In nucleotides, the CDR3 is TGTGCCAGCAGCTCCCTAGACTCTCGAAACAATGAGCAGTTCTTC. The rearrangement joins TRBV6-6 to TRBJ2-1; D is undetermined. The V gene lost 6 bases and the J gene lost 5 bases, with 17 bases spanning the gap. The germline V gene has CDR1 MNHNY and CDR2 SVGAGI (reference sequence). The CDR3 sequence is 15 residues long.

The chain employs TRBV2 and TRBJ1-5, with D unclear. Trimming stripped 1 base from V and 4 bases from J, with 14 bases between. The CDR3 extends over 16 amino acids. Germline V gives CDR1 SNHLY, CDR2 FYNNEI. The chain's CDR3 is CASSEGILAANQPQHF. The DNA of the CDR3 is TGTGCCAGCAGTGAAGGGATTTTGGCGGCAAATCAGCCCCAGCATTTT. Based on the CDR3 plus reference TRBV2 and TRBJ1-5, the full variable domain is EPEVTQTPSHQVTQMGQEVILRCVPISNHLYFYWYRQILGQKVEFLVSFYNNEISEKSEIFDDQFSVERPDGSNFTLKIRSTKLEDSAMYFCASSEGILAANQPQHFGDGTRLSIL.

The CDR3, as DNA: TGTGCCAGCAGCACAGGCTTTCCTGGTGGAAACACCATATATTTT. Translating it yields CASSTGFPGGNTIYF. This chain uses TRBV9 with TRBJ1-3; perhaps TRBD1 as D (5 bases). Germline V CDR1 and CDR2: SGDLS, YYNGEE. V was clipped by 4 bases and J by 3 bases, with 14 bases between them. The CDR3 extends over 15 amino acids.

The rearrangement joins TRBV7-6 to TRBJ2-7, with TRBD2 identical over 8 bases. The CDR3 has 13 residues. The junction had 6 bases not matched to a gene; V was cut back by 5 bases and J by 6 bases. Germline CDR1 reads SGHVS; CDR2 reads FNYEAQ. In nucleotides, the CDR3 is TGTGCCAGCAGCCACGGCGGGGGGACCGAGCAGTACTTC. Protein sequence: CASSHGGGTEQYF.

This sequence joins TRBV30 and TRBJ1-6, with 7 bases lining up with TRBD1. The germline V gene encodes CDR1 GTSNPN and CDR2 SVGIG (reference sequence). This CDR3 comprises 12 residues. J lost 9 bases, V lost 7 bases, and 6 bases had no gene match. As DNA, the CDR3 is TGTGCCTCCCAGGGGGTCAGTTCACCCCTCCACTTT. Its protein is CASQGVSSPLHF.

The rearrangement uses TRBV9 and TRBJ2-4, with 7 bases that match TRBD2. Germline V lookup: CDR1 SGDLS, CDR2 YYNGEE. The ends lost 3 bases at V and 6 bases at J; junction bases unmatched: 0. The CDR3 is made up of 12 amino acids. CDR3 nucleotides: TGTGCCAGCAGCGGGGGGGGAAACATTCAGTACTTC. This codes for CASSGGGNIQYF.

In its sample, this clone was seen once. V gene TRBV9 combines with J gene TRBJ1-1; no reliable D call. This CDR3 contains 13 residues. The V and J ends lost 4 bases and 1 base respectively, with 8 bases between them. The germline CDR1 and CDR2 sequences are SGDLS and YYNGEE. CDR3 in amino acids: CASSLTPNTEAFF. The DNA of the CDR3 is TGTGCCAGCAGCTTAACACCGAACACTGAAGCTTTCTTT. The full variable domain, its missing parts supplied by reference TRBV9 and TRBJ1-1, is DSGVTQTPKHLITATGQRVTLRCSPRSGDLSVYWYQQSLDQGLQFLIQYYNGEERAKGNILERFSAQQFPDLHSELNLSSLELGDSALYFCASSLTPNTEAFFGQGTRLTVV.

The genes are TRBV18 and TRBJ2-5; 11 bases are a match to TRBD2. Trimming at V came to 3 bases and at J to 4 bases, leaving 7 bases not matched to a gene. This CDR3 comprises 16 residues. Germline V gene sequence: CDR1 KGHSH, CDR2 LQKENI. The CDR3 loop is CASSPGTGTSGETQYF. The DNA for the CDR3 is TGTGCCAGCTCACCTGGGACGGGGACTAGCGGAGAGACCCAGTACTTC.

This chain joins TRBV27 and TRBJ1-6, with D unresolved. CDR3 length: 17 amino acids. V was pared by 3 bases and J by 6 bases, with 18 bases between. Looked up from germline, CDR1 is MNHEY and CDR2 is SMNVEV (reference sequence). The CDR3 is CASSLSPTSVSNSPLHF. The CDR3 coding sequence is TGTGCCAGCAGTTTGAGTCCCACCAGCGTTAGTAATTCACCCCTCCACTTT.

This clone is a singleton in its sample. The gene calls are TRBV6-5 and TRBJ2-7; 13 bases are shared with TRBD2. Germline CDR1 and CDR2: MNHEY and SVGAGI. This CDR3 contains 15 residues. After removal of 8 bases from V and 2 bases from J, the junction contained 6 bases not matched to a gene. CDR3 amino acids: CASCPGTSGTYEQYF. The CDR3 DNA sequence: TGTGCCAGCTGTCCCGGGACTAGCGGGACCTACGAGCAGTACTTC.

The DNA of the CDR3 is TGTGCCAGCAGCTTAGTAGGGATGGGGGCACCAGATACGCAGTATTTT. Translating gives CASSLVGMGAPDTQYF. The V gene is TRBV11-2, the J gene TRBJ2-3, with a possible D match to TRBD1 (6 bases). The CDR3 is 16 residues long. V dropped 1 base and J dropped 4 bases, with 15 bases sitting between them. CDR1 is SGHAT and CDR2 is FQNNGV in the germline V gene.

This clone occurred once. The chain recombines TRBV11-3 with TRBJ1-3; D call uncertain. Trimming took 1 base from V and 0 from J, leaving 13 bases between them. The germline V gene has CDR1 SGHNT and CDR2 YENEEA. The CDR3 length is 17 residues. The CDR3 here is CASSLGSYAFSGNTIYF. As DNA, the CDR3 is TGTGCCAGCAGCTTAGGGTCCTACGCATTCTCTGGAAACACCATATATTTT.

This chain links TRBV7-9 with TRBJ1-6; tentatively, D is TRBD1 (6 bases). The CDR3 contains 15 residues. Between the trimmed V and J ends, which lost 4 bases and 7 bases, there was a span of 14 bases. Germline V gene lookup returns CDR1 SEHNR and CDR2 FQNEAQ (reference sequence). CDR3 sequence (DNA): TGTGCCAGCAGCTCCAACAGGGTTCAAAATTCACCCCTCCACTTT. This gives the protein CASSSNRVQNSPLHF.

The chain links TRBV11-2 to TRBJ2-7; the match to TRBD2 covers 11 bases. This CDR3 spans 19 amino acids. Germline V lookup: CDR1 SGHAT, CDR2 FQNNGV. V shed 1 base and J 1 base; nucleotides not matched to a gene: 12. The CDR3 DNA sequence: TGTGCCAGCAGCTTAGGGAGTAGCTCCCGACTAGCGGGATCCTACGAGCAGTACTTC. This encodes CASSLGSSSRLAGSYEQYF.